These 24 T cell receptor beta chains were all obtained from the same sample, sequenced in a study of graft-versus-host responses after intestinal transplantation. Antigens for these TCRs are unknown. Profiling relied on immunoSEQ multiplex PCR, and the TCRdb table lists in-frame clones only, not all of them. The repertoire holds 90,000 to 130,000 clones, with more than 85% as singletons. Source: unstimulated CD8+ T cells sorted from spleen or lymph node cells, taken before transplant. The receptor set was obtained from a human donor who was the organ donor for an intestinal transplant.

This clone was observed once. V and J are TRBV7-6 and TRBJ2-7, with D unclear. The CDR3 is made up of 15 amino acids. V lost 1 base and J lost 3, with 13 bases in between. Per germline, CDR1 SGHVS and CDR2 FNYEAQ. The CDR3 DNA is TGTGCCAGCAGCTTAGGTGGAAGCCCATTCTACGAGCAGTACTTC. This encodes CASSLGGSPFYEQYF.

The chain combines TRBV5-4 with TRBJ2-1; a possible D gene is TRBD2 (6 bases). Germline-derived CDR1 and CDR2 are SGHNT and YYREEE (reference sequence). The CDR3 runs 17 residues. Trimming left V 0 bases short and J 4 bases short, with 17 bases between. The CDR3 here is CASSLDPWGEDYNEQFF. In nucleotides, the CDR3 is TGTGCCAGCAGCTTGGACCCCTGGGGGGAGGATTACAATGAGCAGTTCTTC.

The J gene is TRBJ2-7, the V gene TRBV11-3, with D perhaps matching TRBD1 (5 bases). The germline CDR1 and CDR2 sequences are SGHNT and YENEEA. CDR3 length: 13 residues. Trimming took 3 bases from V and 3 from J, leaving 9 bases between them. CDR3 residues: CASSFGQGYEQYF. The CDR3, as DNA: TGTGCCAGCAGCTTTGGGCAGGGCTACGAGCAGTACTTC.

This clone was detected only a few times. The J gene is TRBJ1-4, the V gene TRBV6-5, with a tentative D call TRBD1 (5 bases). Trimming removed 2 bases at V and 7 bases at J, with 14 bases between. CDR1 is MNHEY, CDR2 SVGAGI, per germline. This CDR3 contains 15 residues. CDR3 residues: CASSYARGVREKLFF. The CDR3 DNA follows: TGTGCCAGCAGTTACGCGAGGGGTGTACGTGAAAAACTGTTTTTT.

In regard to this clone: Its ends do not fully match the called genes, so a read error is possible. The V call is TRBV7-7, the J call TRBJ2-1; 7 bases fit TRBD1. The CDR3 consists of 15 residues. Germline values: CDR1 SSHAT, CDR2 FNYEAQ (reference sequence). CDR3: CASSLSETGYNEQFF. The DNA for the CDR3 is TGTGCTAGCAGCTTATCCGAGACAGGGTACAATGAGCAGTTCTTC.

J is TRBJ2-7 and V is TRBV6-5; no firm D call. This CDR3 is 14 amino acids long. Germline values: CDR1 MNHEY, CDR2 SVGAGI. V was cut by 5 bases and J by 2 bases, with 13 bases left in between. CDR3 amino acids: CASSPKQRAYEQYF. The CDR3 region has the DNA TGTGCCAGCAGTCCCAAGCAAAGAGCCTACGAGCAGTACTTC.

The CDR3: CASSVRRSGTDTQYF. CDR3 DNA: TGTGCCAGCAGCGTACGCAGGTCGGGCACAGATACGCAGTATTTT. The chain uses TRBV9 and TRBJ2-3; D not resolved. The germline V and J ends were trimmed by 1 base and 1 base, with 10 bases remaining between them. The germline V gene has CDR1 SGDLS and CDR2 YYNGEE. The CDR3 runs 15 residues.

About this clone: Other DNA sequences within the sample encode an identical CDR3. This chain joins TRBV9 and TRBJ2-7, with 11 nucleotides matching TRBD1. J was trimmed by 3 bases and V by 3 bases; bases with no gene match: 2. This CDR3 is built from 14 residues. Germline V gene sequence: CDR1 SGDLS, CDR2 YYNGEE. CDR3 amino acids: CASSEGTGGYEQYF. The CDR3 DNA reads as TGTGCCAGCAGCGAGGGGACAGGGGGCTACGAGCAGTACTTC.

The chain carries TRBV5-4 and TRBJ2-5; D not resolved. CDR3 length: 13 amino acids. Between the trimmed V and J ends, which lost 1 base and 0 bases, there was a span of 4 bases. Germline CDR1 SGHNT, CDR2 YYREEE (reference sequence). The CDR3 bases are TGTGCCAGCAGCTTGTCCCACCAAGAGACCCAGTACTTC. This translates into CASSLSHQETQYF.

The chain has TRBV29-1 and TRBJ2-7; 7 nucleotides match TRBD1. The CDR3 is made up of 11 amino acids. Germline CDR1 and CDR2: SQVTM and ANQGSEA. The junction had 3 bases not matched to a gene; V was cut back by 6 bases and J by 4 bases. DNA for the CDR3: TGCAGCGTCTACAGGGGATACGAGCAGTACTTC. Translation gives CSVYRGYEQYF.

CDR3 residues: CASPQAPGLAGVDEQFF. CDR3 coding DNA: TGTGCCAGCCCCCAGGCTCCGGGACTAGCGGGAGTTGATGAGCAGTTCTTC. J is TRBJ2-1 and V is TRBV2, with 14 positions matching TRBD2. V trimming: 8 bases; J trimming: 8 bases; junction bases outside the gene matches: 14. The CDR3 contains 17 residues. The germline V gene has CDR1 SNHLY and CDR2 FYNNEI.

V usage is TRBV11-2 and J usage is TRBJ2-7, with D unresolved. Per germline, CDR1 SGHAT and CDR2 FQNNGV. Trimming pared 2 bases from V and 5 bases from J, leaving 7 bases between. CDR3 length equals 12 residues. CDR3 nucleotide sequence: TGTGCCAGCAGCTTAATTGCACACGAGCAGTACTTC. As protein: CASSLIAHEQYF.

The chain carries TRBV13 and TRBJ2-7, with 13 bases that match TRBD2. Trimming cost V 3 bases and J 1 base; bases outside gene matches: 6. CDR3 length: 17 amino acids. Germline-derived CDR1 and CDR2 are PRHDT and FYEKMQ (reference sequence). In DNA, the CDR3 is TGTGCCAGCAGCTTGTGGACTAGCGGGAGTGTGTCCTACGAGCAGTACTTC. Its translation: CASSLWTSGSVSYEQYF.

The chain carries TRBV5-1 and TRBJ2-7, with D possibly called TRBD1 or TRBD2 (5 bases each). The CDR3 extends over 14 amino acids. The germline V gene encodes CDR1 SGHRS and CDR2 YFSETQ. V was cut by 4 bases and J by 2 bases, with 13 bases left in between. CDR3 sequence reads: CASSTGDGPYEQYF. CDR3 coding DNA: TGCGCCAGCAGCACCGGGGACGGACCCTACGAGCAGTACTTC.

The chain joins TRBV9 to TRBJ1-5, with TRBD1 identical over 8 bases. The CDR3 sequence is 12 residues long. The germline gives CDR1 SGDLS, CDR2 YYNGEE. V trimming: 7 bases; J trimming: 4 bases; junction bases outside the gene matches: 1. The CDR3 bases are TGTGCCAGCGGACAGGGTAATCAGCCCCAGCATTTT. This sequence encodes CASGQGNQPQHF.

The chain carries TRBV11-3 and TRBJ2-7; 7 nucleotides align to TRBD2. Germline lookup yields CDR1 SGHNT and CDR2 YENEEA. The J segment lost 6 bases and the V segment lost 5 bases, leaving 4 bases of the junction unmatched. CDR3 length: 12 amino acids. CDR3 sequence: CASSVASGEQYF. The DNA for the CDR3 is TGTGCCAGCAGCGTAGCTAGCGGCGAGCAGTACTTC.

This clone was picked up one time. Other DNA sequences of this sample code for an identical CDR3. The chain is built from TRBV2 and TRBJ2-1, with 10 bases that match TRBD2. The ends lost 6 bases at V and 7 bases at J; junction bases unmatched: 9. Germline V CDR1 and CDR2: SNHLY, FYNNEI. The CDR3 extends over 15 amino acids. The CDR3 nucleotides are TGTGCCAGCAGCTTCCTAGCGGGAGAAATTAATGAGCAGTTCTTC. Translated, it gives CASSFLAGEINEQFF. Based on the CDR3 plus reference TRBV2 and TRBJ2-1, the full variable domain is EPEVTQTPSHQVTQMGQEVILRCVPISNHLYFYWYRQILGQKVEFLVSFYNNEISEKSEIFDDQFSVERPDGSNFTLKIRSTKLEDSAMYFCASSFLAGEINEQFFGPGTRLTVL.

This clone was seen just once. The V and J genes are TRBV5-6 and TRBJ2-5; D call uncertain. Germline lookup yields CDR1 SGHDT and CDR2 YYEEEE. There are 16 residues in the CDR3. The V end was cut by 0 bases, the J end by 0 bases, with 12 bases between. The DNA of the CDR3 is TGTGCCAGCAGCTTGGCTCTGAACTGGTACCAAGAGACCCAGTACTTC. Amino acids: CASSLALNWYQETQYF.

V and J are TRBV19 and TRBJ2-3; D not certain. This CDR3 is 13 amino acids long. Germline assignment: CDR1 LNHDA and CDR2 SQIVND (reference sequence). Trimming pared 5 bases from V and 2 bases from J, leaving 8 bases between. CDR3 amino acids: CASSPQITDTQYF. CDR3 nucleotide sequence: TGTGCCAGTAGTCCCCAGATCACAGATACGCAGTATTTT.

The chain employs TRBV27 and TRBJ1-5; D call uncertain. Germline-derived CDR1 and CDR2 are MNHEY and SMNVEV (reference sequence). This CDR3 spans 15 amino acids. The V end lost 7 bases, the J end lost 5 bases, and 18 bases lay between the germline ends. DNA for the CDR3: TGTGCCAGCATGGCCCTTGTGCGAGCCGATCAGCCCCAGCATTTT. Its translation is CASMALVRADQPQHF.

The gene calls are TRBV27 and TRBJ2-1, with 9 bases matching TRBD1. There are 15 residues in the CDR3. Germline V gives CDR1 MNHEY, CDR2 SMNVEV (reference sequence). J lost 8 bases, V lost 5 bases, and 10 bases had no gene match. The CDR3 nucleotides are TGTGCCAGCAGTGTGACAGGGGGGGGGTTCTATGAGCAGTTCTTC. This translates into CASSVTGGGFYEQFF.

About this clone: Other DNA sequences from this sample encode an identical CDR3 as well. The V gene is TRBV9, the J gene TRBJ2-1, with TRBD2 as a possible D gene (6 bases). This CDR3 is 13 amino acids long. V was shortened by 2 bases and J by 6 bases, with 9 bases between the two germline ends. CDR1 is SGDLS and CDR2 is YYNGEE in the germline V gene. The CDR3 is CASSVSGSNEQFF. The CDR3, as DNA: TGTGCCAGCAGCGTCTCCGGGAGCAATGAGCAGTTCTTC.

J is TRBJ1-4 and V is TRBV5-6, with TRBD1 identical over 7 bases. This CDR3 contains 15 residues. The ends lost 2 bases at V and 8 bases at J; junction bases unmatched: 9. The germline V gene encodes CDR1 SGHDT and CDR2 YYEEEE. As DNA, the CDR3 is TGTGCCAGCAGCTTTCTAGACAGGGAAAGCGAAAAACTGTTTTTT. Protein sequence: CASSFLDRESEKLFF.

The chain is built from TRBV7-2 and TRBJ2-1; TRBD1 or TRBD2 may be the D gene (5 bases each). Germline assignment: CDR1 SGHTA and CDR2 FQGNSA. The CDR3 is 18 residues long. Trimming removed 0 bases at V and 8 bases at J, with 23 bases between. In DNA, the CDR3 is TGTGCCAGCAGCTTAGCCCTCGGGTCCAGAGGGGCCGCCGATGAGCAGTTCTTC. Translated: CASSLALGSRGAADEQFF. The full variable domain, its missing parts supplied by reference TRBV7-2 and TRBJ2-1, is GAGVSQSPSNKVTEKGKDVELRCDPISGHTALYWYRQSLGQGLEFLIYFQGNSAPDKSGLPSDRFSAERTGGSVSTLTIQRTQQEDSAVYLCASSLALGSRGAADEQFFGPGTRLTVL.